This TCR beta chain came from a study of cytomegalovirus exposure and HLA in healthy donors. Findings and caveats of the study: Within the data, a cluster of highly shared sequence variants was likely a sequencing artifact. Equally common other TCR beta chains were less clonally expanded than HLA-associated ones, a later analysis found.

On this clone: Its antigen is undetermined.

Germline lookup yields CDR1 SGHRS and CDR2 YFSETQ. The V end lost 3 bases, the J end lost 5 bases, and 12 bases lay between the germline ends. This CDR3 has 13 amino acids. Both 60 Vbeta primers and 13 Jbeta primers went into the PCR. TCRdb's table, derived via immunoSEQ multiplex PCR, lists solely in-frame clones and lacks some. The table includes roughly 170,000 clones, roughly 78% detected once. Sequenced: PBMCs. The TCR was taken from a woman aged 50 to 65 in good health and CMV-seropositive. This chain joins TRBV5-1 and TRBJ2-7, with TRBD1 as a possible D gene (6 bases). In nucleotides, the CDR3 is TGCGCCAGCAGCTCCGGGCACAGGGACGAGCAGTACTTC. Amino acid sequence: CASSSGHRDEQYF.